This T cell receptor (beta chain) derives from a study of T cells after somatic rescue of genetic block. Germline V gene lookup returns CDR1 MDHEN and CDR2 SYDVKM. The CDR3 is made up of 15 amino acids. V trimming: 2 bases; J trimming: 7 bases; junction bases outside the gene matches: 5. Using immunoSEQ multiplex PCR, the repertoire was profiled, and TCRdb retains in-frame clones only, with some absent. Seen here are over 95,000 clones, about 93% observed once, and the top ten hold approximately 1.3%. Sequenced input: peripheral blood mononuclear cells (PBMCs). This chain links TRBV28 with TRBJ1-4; TRBD1 matches at 9 bases. The receptor was derived from a woman between 18 and 30 years old. CDR3 loop: CASSLPDRGIEKLFF. CDR3 coding DNA: TGTGCCAGCAGTTTACCTGACAGGGGGATTGAAAAACTGTTTTTT.